This TCR beta chain was profiled in a study of early T cells in non-severe SARS-CoV-2 infection. On the study more broadly: The chains were unpaired, and the sequenced material was bulk RNA from unsorted whole blood. Study-level findings and limits: Comparison of clonotypes with VDJdb favored anti-spike CD8 responses while missing private and CD4 specificities.

There are many counts of this clonotype. The target antigen is unknown. Unique molecular identifiers were attached to individual cDNA molecules. TCRdb itself ran the 5' RACE reads through MiXCR, one entry per CDR3 protein. The sample records tens of thousands of distinct CDR3 sequences, about 4.7% being singletons. This CDR3 spans 13 amino acids. Germline values: CDR1 DFQATT, CDR2 SNEGSKA (reference sequence). V was shortened by 3 bases and J by 4 bases, with 11 bases between the two germline ends. The clonotype was recovered from an adult who was a healthcare worker with PCR-confirmed SARS-CoV-2 infection or an uninfected control (not recorded which). The sequencing input was whole blood. J is TRBJ2-3 and V is TRBV20-1; D remains ambiguous. CDR3 coding DNA: TGCAGTGCTAGGGCCGCGACTGCAGATACGCAGTATTTT. This translates into CSARAATADTQYF.